This T cell receptor beta chain was recorded in a study of T cell repertoires in cytomegalovirus infection. On this clonotype: The target antigen is unknown.

One entry per CDR3 protein, called by TCRdb with MiXCR from the reads. The top ten clones hold about 45% of a sample with hundreds of thousands of distinct CDR3 sequences, roughly 43% of them seen once. The length of the CDR3 is 15 residues. Trimming shortened V by 1 base and J by 2 bases, and 11 bases separated the two germline ends. Germline CDR1 is SGHAT and CDR2 is FQNNGV. This rearrangement joins TRBV11-2 to TRBJ2-5, with a tentative D call TRBD1 (6 bases). The sample consisted of cultured PBMCs, taken from culture after CMV antigen stimulation. The TCR comes from a human donor in good health (CMV status not recorded). Some clones in this sample may be carry-over from other donors' samples. CDR3 nucleotide sequence: TGTGCCAGCAGCTTAGGTTTGAGGGGGCAAGAGACCCAGTACTTC. This sequence encodes CASSLGLRGQETQYF. Variable domain in full (rest from reference TRBV11-2 and TRBJ2-5): EAGVAQSPRYKIIEKRQSVAFWCNPISGHATLYWYQQILGQGPKLLIQFQNNGVVDDSQLPKDRFSAERLKGVDSTLKIQPAKLEDSAVYLCASSLGLRGQETQYFGPGTRLLVL.